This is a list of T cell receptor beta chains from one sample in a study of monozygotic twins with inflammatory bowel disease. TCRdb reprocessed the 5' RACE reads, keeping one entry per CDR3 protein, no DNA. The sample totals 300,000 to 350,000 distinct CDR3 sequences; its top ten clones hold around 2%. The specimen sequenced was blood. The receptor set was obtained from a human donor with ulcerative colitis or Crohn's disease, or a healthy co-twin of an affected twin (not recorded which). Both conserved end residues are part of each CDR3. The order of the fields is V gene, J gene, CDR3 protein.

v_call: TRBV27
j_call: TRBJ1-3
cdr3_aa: CASSLSWDSGNTIYF

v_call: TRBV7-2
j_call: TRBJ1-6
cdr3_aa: CASSFGTQGTPLHF

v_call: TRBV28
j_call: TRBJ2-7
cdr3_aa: CASTAPGQGDYEQYF

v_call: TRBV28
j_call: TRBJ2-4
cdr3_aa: CASSSEADIQYF

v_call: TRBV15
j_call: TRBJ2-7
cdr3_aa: CATSRDLGQALSYEQYF

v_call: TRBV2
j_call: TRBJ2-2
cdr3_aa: CASSEGQGRTGELFF

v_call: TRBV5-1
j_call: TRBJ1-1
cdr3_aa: CASSLDGTGGLGAFF

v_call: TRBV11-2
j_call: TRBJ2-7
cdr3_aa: CASSSGTSVYEQYF

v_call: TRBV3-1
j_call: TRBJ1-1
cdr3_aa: CASSQTRQPANTEAFF

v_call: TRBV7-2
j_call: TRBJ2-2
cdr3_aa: CASHPSRGGTGELFF

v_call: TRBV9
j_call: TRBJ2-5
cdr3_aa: CASSVGVEETQYF

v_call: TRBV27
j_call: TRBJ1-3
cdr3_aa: CASSPDGSGNTIYF

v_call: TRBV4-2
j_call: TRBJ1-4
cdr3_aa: CASSQEGRANEKLFF

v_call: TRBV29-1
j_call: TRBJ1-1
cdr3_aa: CSAATVNTEAFF

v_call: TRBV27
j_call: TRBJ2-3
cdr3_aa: CASRGGGDTQYF

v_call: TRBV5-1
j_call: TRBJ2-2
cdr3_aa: CASSKGLAGNTGELFF

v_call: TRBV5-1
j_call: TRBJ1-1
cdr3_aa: CASSRAGTGKNRGGNTEAFF

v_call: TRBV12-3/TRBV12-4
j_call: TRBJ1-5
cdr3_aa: CASSLEDTQHF

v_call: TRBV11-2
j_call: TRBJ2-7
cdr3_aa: CASSPFLSYEQYF

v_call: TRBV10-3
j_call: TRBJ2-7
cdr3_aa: CAISERLAQRTYEQYF

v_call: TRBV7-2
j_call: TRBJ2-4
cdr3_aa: CASSGGWTSGGDIQYF

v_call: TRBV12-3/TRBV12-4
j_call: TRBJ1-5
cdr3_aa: CASSLTPGTGGNQPQHF

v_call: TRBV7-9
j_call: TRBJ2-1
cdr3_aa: CASSLGGGVIYNEQFF

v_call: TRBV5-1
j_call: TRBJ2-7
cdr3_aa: CASSIPTGNTYEQYF

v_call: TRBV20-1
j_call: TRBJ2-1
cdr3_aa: CSASTGTGYNEQFF

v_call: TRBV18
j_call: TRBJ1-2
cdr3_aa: CASSQRGDYGYTF

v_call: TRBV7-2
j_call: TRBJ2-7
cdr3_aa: CASSSGIYEQYF

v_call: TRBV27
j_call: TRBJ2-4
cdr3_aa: CASSQITTGSAKNIQYF

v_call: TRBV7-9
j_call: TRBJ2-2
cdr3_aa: CASSATGGTGELFF

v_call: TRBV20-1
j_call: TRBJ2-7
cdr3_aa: CSARGSGIYEQYF

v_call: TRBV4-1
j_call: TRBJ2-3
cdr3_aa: CASSRNEVAGGTDTQYF

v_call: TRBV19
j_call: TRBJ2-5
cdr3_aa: CASRGQGKETQYF

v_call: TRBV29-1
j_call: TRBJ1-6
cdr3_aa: CSVGTGPNSPLHF

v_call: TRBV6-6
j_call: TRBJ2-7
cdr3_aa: CASSSKAGAEEQYF